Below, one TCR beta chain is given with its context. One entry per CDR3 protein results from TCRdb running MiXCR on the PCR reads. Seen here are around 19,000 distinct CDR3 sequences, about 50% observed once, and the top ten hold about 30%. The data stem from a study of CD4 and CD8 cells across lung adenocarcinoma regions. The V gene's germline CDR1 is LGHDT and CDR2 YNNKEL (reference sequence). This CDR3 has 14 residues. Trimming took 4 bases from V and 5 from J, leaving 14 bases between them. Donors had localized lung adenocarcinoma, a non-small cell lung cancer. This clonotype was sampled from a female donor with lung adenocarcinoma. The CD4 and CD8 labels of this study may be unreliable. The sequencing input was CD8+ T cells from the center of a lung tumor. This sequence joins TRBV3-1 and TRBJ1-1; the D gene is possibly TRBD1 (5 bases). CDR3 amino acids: CASSRGTEATEAFF. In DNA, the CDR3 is TGTGCCAGCAGCCGCGGGACCGAGGCAACTGAAGCTTTCTTT.